Following are 31 T cell receptor beta chains from one sample sequenced in a study of T cell changes during pregnancy in multiple sclerosis. Libraries were prepared by immunoSEQ multiplex PCR; TCRdb keeps only in-frame clonotypes and omits some of them. The sample yields approximately 46,000 clones, 70% to 90% seen once. Sequencing was performed on CD4+ T cells from peripheral blood mononuclear cells, taken after pregnancy. All receptors come from a female donor with multiple sclerosis, enrolled in a pregnancy study.

In its sample, this clone was seen once. This chain uses TRBV9 with TRBJ1-1; 8 bases agree with TRBD1. Trimming removed 4 bases from V and 5 bases from J; junction bases left unmatched: 10. Germline assignment: CDR1 SGDLS and CDR2 YYNGEE. This CDR3 region has 15 residues. DNA of the CDR3: TGTGCCAGCAGCCCCCAACAGGGGGGAGAAACTGAAGCTTTCTTT. It is translated as CASSPQQGGETEAFF.

The chain recombines TRBV11-2 with TRBJ2-7, with 8 bases aligning to TRBD1. Trimming removed 1 base from V and 8 bases from J; junction bases left unmatched: 7. Germline CDR1 reads SGHAT; CDR2 reads FQNNGV. This CDR3 is 14 amino acids long. The CDR3 DNA reads TGTGCCAGCAGCTTAGCAAGGACAGGGAACAAGCAGTACTTC. It specifies CASSLARTGNKQYF.

V usage is TRBV4-3 and J usage is TRBJ2-5, with 12 bases identical to TRBD2. The V gene's germline CDR1 is LGHNA and CDR2 YSLEER. This CDR3 region has 17 residues. Losses at the gene ends were 0 bases for V and 4 bases for J; bases not matched to a gene: 6. In nucleotides, the CDR3 is TGCGCCAGCAGCCAAGAAGGGGGGACTAGCGGGTTAGAGACCCAGTACTTC. This translates into CASSQEGGTSGLETQYF.

The chain couples TRBV7-2 to TRBJ2-3, with 9 bases fitting TRBD2. CDR1 and CDR2 from the germline V gene are SGHTA and FQGNSA. V lost 5 bases to trimming and J lost 0 bases; unmatched junction nucleotides: 6. The CDR3 sequence is 16 residues long. The CDR3 reads CASSPSSGTSTDTQYF. CDR3 DNA: TGTGCCAGCAGCCCCTCTAGCGGGACTAGCACAGATACGCAGTATTTT.

In its sample, this clone was seen once. V gene TRBV11-2 combines with J gene TRBJ2-3; D uncertain. CDR1 and CDR2 (germline): SGHAT, FQNNGV. Trimming cost V 0 bases and J 3 bases, with 10 bases left between them. The CDR3 is made up of 15 amino acids. CDR3 in amino acids: CASSLDLLPTDTQYF. DNA for the CDR3: TGTGCCAGCAGCTTAGATCTCCTCCCTACAGATACGCAGTATTTT.

V is TRBV13 and J is TRBJ2-2, with TRBD2 identical over 11 bases. The CDR3 is made up of 16 amino acids. The V and J ends lost 6 bases and 5 bases, in that order; junction bases with no gene match: 8. Per germline, CDR1 PRHDT and CDR2 FYEKMQ (reference sequence). In nucleotides, the CDR3 is TGTGCCAGCAGATTGGGACTAGCGGCGGGGACCGGGGAGCTGTTTTTT. Amino acid sequence: CASRLGLAAGTGELFF.

The chain employs TRBV18 and TRBJ2-1; 12 bases match TRBD2. The CDR3 is made up of 14 amino acids. V lost 4 bases and J lost 8; bases outside the gene matches: 3. CDR1 KGHSH and CDR2 LQKENI come from the germline V gene. CDR3 bases: TGTGCCAGCTCACGGACTAGCGGGACGGATGAGCAGTTCTTC. Translation gives CASSRTSGTDEQFF.

The chain joins TRBV27 to TRBJ1-1; 8 bases are shared with TRBD1. Trimming cost V 2 bases and J 4 bases; bases outside gene matches: 6. CDR1 is MNHEY and CDR2 is SMNVEV in the germline V gene (reference sequence). This CDR3 comprises 15 residues. CDR3 residues: CASSLTGGYTTEAFF. In DNA, the CDR3 is TGTGCCAGCAGTTTAACAGGGGGGTATACCACTGAAGCTTTCTTT.

The rearrangement links TRBV7-3 to TRBJ2-2, with 12 bases aligning to TRBD2. Germline V lookup: CDR1 SGHTA, CDR2 FQGTGA. With V trimmed by 4 bases and J by 6 bases, 3 bases remained unmatched. This CDR3 region has 15 residues. The CDR3 region is CASSSGTSGPGELFF. The CDR3, as DNA: TGTGCCAGCAGCTCCGGGACTAGCGGGCCCGGGGAGCTGTTTTTT.

The chain couples TRBV29-1 to TRBJ2-1; 11 bases are shared with TRBD1. The trim removed 7 bases at V and 0 bases at J, leaving 5 bases unmatched. Germline V CDR1 and CDR2: SQVTM, ANQGSEA. This CDR3 comprises 15 residues. The CDR3 bases are TGCAGCGCTGGGACAGGGGGTAGCTCCTACAATGAGCAGTTCTTC. Amino acids: CSAGTGGSSYNEQFF.

The chain couples TRBV4-3 to TRBJ1-6; tentatively, D is TRBD1 (6 bases). Germline CDR1 is LGHNA and CDR2 is YSLEER. The length of the CDR3 is 16 residues. Trimming shortened V by 0 bases and J by 4 bases, and 10 bases separated the two germline ends. DNA for the CDR3: TGCGCCAGCAGCCAAGATCCGGACAGATATAATTCACCCCTCCACTTT. Residues: CASSQDPDRYNSPLHF.

This clone came up once. The CDR3 spells CATSPLVSVPYEQYF. CDR3 sequence (DNA): TGTGCCACTAGCCCATTAGTCTCGGTTCCCTACGAGCAGTACTTC. The J gene is TRBJ2-7, the V gene TRBV6-5; D may be TRBD2 (5 bases). CDR1 MNHEY and CDR2 SVGAGI come from the germline V gene. Deletions cut 10 bases from V and 2 bases from J, with 21 bases between. The CDR3 totals 15 residues.

The chain is built from TRBV12-5 and TRBJ1-1, with TRBD1 identical over 8 bases. Germline lookup yields CDR1 LGHNT and CDR2 FRNRAP. V lost 6 bases and J lost 5; bases outside the gene matches: 11. The length of the CDR3 is 15 residues. Here the CDR3 DNA reads TGTGCTAGTGGCCAACCCAACAGGGGGTGGACTGAAGCTTTCTTT. Protein sequence: CASGQPNRGWTEAFF.

The rearrangement links TRBV30 to TRBJ1-1, with 7 bases that match TRBD1. With V trimmed by 3 bases and J by 5 bases, 3 bases remained unmatched. CDR1 and CDR2 (germline): GTSNPN, SVGIG (reference sequence). There are 12 residues in the CDR3. CDR3 in amino acids: CAWSMGQTEAFF. The CDR3 nucleotides are TGTGCCTGGAGCATGGGACAGACTGAAGCTTTCTTT.

This chain uses TRBV10-3 with TRBJ2-7, with 9 bases lining up with TRBD1. CDR1 is ENHRY, CDR2 SYGVKD, per germline. The V and J ends lost 5 bases and 6 bases, in that order; junction bases with no gene match: 11. The CDR3 sequence is 15 residues long. The CDR3 DNA is TGTGCCATCAGTAAAACCGGGACAGGGAACTTCGAGCAGTACTTC. This encodes CAISKTGTGNFEQYF.

The V and J genes are TRBV18 and TRBJ1-2; TRBD1 matches at 10 bases. From germline, CDR1 is KGHSH and CDR2 LQKENI. CDR3 length: 14 amino acids. Trimming at V came to 5 bases and at J to 7 bases, leaving 7 bases not matched to a gene. The CDR3 DNA follows: TGTGCCAGCTCAAGTACCGGGACAGGGGCTGGCTACACCTTC. Protein product: CASSSTGTGAGYTF.

The chain recombines TRBV10-3 with TRBJ2-7, with 10 bases identical to TRBD1. J gave up 1 base and V 8 bases, and 2 bases lay outside the gene matches. This CDR3 is 13 amino acids long. Germline V gives CDR1 ENHRY, CDR2 SYGVKD. CDR3 DNA: TGTGCCATCGGGACAGGGGAATCCTACGAGCAGTACTTC. Translation gives CAIGTGESYEQYF.

This chain connects TRBV18 to TRBJ2-1; TRBD2 might be the D (6 bases). Trimming removed 0 bases from V and 7 bases from J, with 16 bases in between. Germline lookup yields CDR1 KGHSH and CDR2 LQKENI. The CDR3 covers 16 residues. The CDR3 DNA sequence: TGTGCCAGCTCACCACCGGAAACTGGAGGGGATAATGAGCAGTTCTTC. It is translated as CASSPPETGGDNEQFF.

The genes are TRBV20-1 and TRBJ2-7; D might be TRBD1 (5 bases). Germline V lookup: CDR1 DFQATT, CDR2 SNEGSKA (reference sequence). This CDR3 spans 11 amino acids. V gave up 1 base and J gave up 4 bases, with 5 bases separating them. CDR3 in DNA: TGCAGTGCTAGAGGACAGTACGAGCAGTACTTC. Amino acid sequence: CSARGQYEQYF.

This chain links TRBV4-1 with TRBJ2-3, with 7 positions matching TRBD2. The ends lost 3 bases at V and 5 bases at J; junction bases unmatched: 8. The length of the CDR3 is 15 residues. Per the germline V gene, CDR1 is MGHRA and CDR2 is YSYEKL. The CDR3 region has the DNA TGCGCCAGCAGCCAGGCTAGCGGAGGGGTAGATACGCAGTATTTT. Amino acids: CASSQASGGVDTQYF.

V and J are TRBV30 and TRBJ2-7; 10 bases line up with TRBD2. This CDR3 contains 15 residues. The junction had 6 bases not matched to a gene; V was cut back by 2 bases and J by 2 bases. Per the germline V gene, CDR1 is GTSNPN and CDR2 is SVGIG (reference sequence). In nucleotides, the CDR3 is TGTGCCTGGAGTCTTACTAGCGGGGCAACCTACGAGCAGTACTTC. Translated, it gives CAWSLTSGATYEQYF.

The chain combines TRBV18 with TRBJ2-7, with 7 bases that match TRBD2. Germline V lookup: CDR1 KGHSH, CDR2 LQKENI. The CDR3 is 11 residues long. The junction had 0 bases not matched to a gene; V was cut back by 3 bases and J by 7 bases. The CDR3 spells CASSPGREQYF. Written as DNA, the CDR3 is TGTGCCAGCTCACCCGGGAGGGAGCAGTACTTC.

This chain links TRBV7-9 with TRBJ1-1, with D possibly matching TRBD1 (6 bases). In germline, CDR1 is SEHNR, CDR2 FQNEAQ (reference sequence). With 7 bases removed from V and 3 bases from J, the gap between germline ends came to 12 bases. The CDR3 contains 13 residues. CDR3 bases: TGTGCCAGCACCCTAGAGGGGGACACTGAAGCTTTCTTT. It yields the protein CASTLEGDTEAFF. Full variable domain (outside the CDR3, taken from reference TRBV7-9 and TRBJ1-1): DTGVSQNPRHKITKRGQNVTFRCDPISEHNRLYWYRQTLGQGPEFLTYFQNEAQLEKSRLLSDRFSAERPKGSFSTLEIQRTEQGDSAMYLCASTLEGDTEAFFGQGTRLTVV.

This clone was counted once. The chain recombines TRBV28 with TRBJ2-5, with 8 bases matching TRBD1. CDR1 and CDR2 from the germline V gene are MDHEN and SYDVKM. V lost 4 bases, J lost 5 bases, and 6 bases stayed unmatched. CDR3 length: 14 amino acids. As DNA, the CDR3 is TGTGCCAGCAGTTCGAGCCGGACAGGGGAGACCCAGTACTTC. Translating gives CASSSSRTGETQYF.

The chain joins TRBV5-1 to TRBJ2-3; maybe TRBD2 (6 bases). Trimming pared 4 bases from V and 2 bases from J, leaving 11 bases between. Germline CDR1 and CDR2: SGHRS and YFSETQ. This CDR3 has 14 residues. In nucleotides, the CDR3 is TGCGCCAGCAGCCCGGGACTTGTCACAGATACGCAGTATTTT. Protein: CASSPGLVTDTQYF. The full variable domain, its missing parts supplied by reference TRBV5-1 and TRBJ2-3, is KAGVTQTPRYLIKTRGQQVTLSCSPISGHRSVSWYQQTPGQGLQFLFEYFSETQRNKGNFPGRFSGRQFSNSRSEMNVSTLELGDSALYLCASSPGLVTDTQYFGPGTRLTVL.

The chain combines TRBV5-1 with TRBJ2-1; the match to TRBD2 covers 13 bases. The CDR3 covers 15 residues. Losses at the gene ends were 3 bases for V and 8 bases for J; bases not matched to a gene: 5. Per the germline V gene, CDR1 is SGHRS and CDR2 is YFSETQ. The CDR3 DNA is TGCGCCAGCAGCTCCGGACTAGCGGGAGCAGATGAGCAGTTCTTC. As protein: CASSSGLAGADEQFF.

The chain's CDR3 is CASSLGGSSTYEQYF. CDR3 nucleotides: TGTGCCAGCAGCTTAGGGGGCAGTTCTACCTACGAGCAGTACTTC. V usage is TRBV7-3 and J usage is TRBJ2-7; TRBD1 is a possible D gene (6 bases). The CDR3 is 15 amino acids. V lost 2 bases to trimming and J lost 2 bases, with 13 bases between them. CDR1 is SGHTA, CDR2 FQGTGA, per germline.

The genes are TRBV5-1 and TRBJ2-5; possible D gene TRBD2, 6 bases. Germline CDR1 and CDR2: SGHRS and YFSETQ. The CDR3 covers 14 residues. Between the trimmed V and J ends, which lost 7 bases and 2 bases, there was a span of 15 bases. The CDR3 is CASGSGQGQETQYF. The CDR3 nucleotides are TGCGCCAGCGGGAGCGGGCAGGGACAAGAGACCCAGTACTTC. The whole variable domain, remainder taken from reference TRBV5-1 and TRBJ2-5, is KAGVTQTPRYLIKTRGQQVTLSCSPISGHRSVSWYQQTPGQGLQFLFEYFSETQRNKGNFPGRFSGRQFSNSRSEMNVSTLELGDSALYLCASGSGQGQETQYFGPGTRLLVL.

This clone appeared a few times. The rearrangement links TRBV27 to TRBJ2-3; 10 positions match TRBD2. The germline gives CDR1 MNHEY, CDR2 SMNVEV (reference sequence). This CDR3 is built from 15 residues. Losses at the gene ends were 5 bases for V and 4 bases for J; bases not matched to a gene: 6. CDR3 coding DNA: TGTGCCAGCAGTGCTCTAGCGGGAGTACCAGATACGCAGTATTTT. This gives the protein CASSALAGVPDTQYF.

The V call is TRBV11-2, the J call TRBJ2-7; D ambiguous. Germline assignment: CDR1 SGHAT and CDR2 FQNNGV. The CDR3 has 14 residues. The V end was cut by 2 bases, the J end by 0 bases, with 8 bases between. CDR3 coding DNA: TGTGCCAGCAGCTTACCCCCCCACTCCTACGAGCAGTACTTC. Translating it yields CASSLPPHSYEQYF.

The chain is built from TRBV10-3 and TRBJ1-2; 9 nucleotides match TRBD1. This CDR3 comprises 19 residues. Germline CDR1 reads ENHRY; CDR2 reads SYGVKD. The ends lost 4 bases at V and 3 bases at J; junction bases unmatched: 18. This chain's CDR3 is CAISVPTGTGRGGYYGYTF. Here the CDR3 DNA reads TGTGCCATCAGTGTTCCGACCGGGACAGGGAGGGGTGGGTACTATGGCTACACCTTC.